The rows below give T cell receptor beta chains drawn from one sample of a study of cytomegalovirus exposure and HLA in healthy donors. Produced via immunoSEQ multiplex PCR; TCRdb's table is partial and in-frame only. This table has over 110,000 clones, more than 85% appearing once. Source material: PBMCs. The receptors were gathered from a man in his late teens or twenties in good health and CMV-seropositive. CDR3s include the opening cysteine and the closing phenylalanine or tryptophan. D genes are given only for firm matches. Size tells how often a clone was seen (once, few, many) or the class of an expanded clone, and some rows leave it out.

j_gene | abundance | d_gene | v_gene | CDR3nt | CDR3aa
TRBJ1-5 | once | NA | TRBV6-6 | TGTGCCAGCAGACCCGGTCAGGGAAGCAATCAGCCCCAGCATTTT | CASRPGQGSNQPQHF
TRBJ1-1 | NA | NA | TRBV13 | TGTGCCAGCAGCCTACAGGGTGAAGCTTTCTTT | CASSLQGEAFF
TRBJ2-1 | once | NA | TRBV6-1 | TGTGCCAGCAGCGAGCTAGCTTCCGGGTGGGATGAGCAGTTCTTC | CASSELASGWDEQFF
TRBJ2-3 | once | NA | TRBV2 | TGTGCCAGCAGTGAAGTAGAACTTAACCCAGATACGCAGTATTTT | CASSEVELNPDTQYF
TRBJ1-2 | NA | NA | TRBV2 | TGTGCCAGCAGGGCAGGGTCCTATGGCTACACCTTC | CASRAGSYGYTF
TRBJ2-1 | NA | TRBD1 | TRBV5-6 | TGTGCCAGCAGCTCCTTAAGGGGGCAGGATGAGCAGTTCTTC | CASSSLRGQDEQFF
TRBJ2-7 | NA | TRBD1 | TRBV6-1 | TGTGCCAGCAGTGGGCGGGACAGGGGAGGCTACGAGCAGTACTTC | CASSGRDRGGYEQYF
TRBJ2-5 | once | NA | TRBV6-5 | TGTGCCAGCAGTCCCCTCCGCGGCACCGGGGAGACCCAGTACTTC | CASSPLRGTGETQYF
TRBJ2-2 | once | NA | TRBV6-1 | TGTGCCAGCAGACGGGAGTGGACCGGGGAGCTGTTTTTT | CASRREWTGELFF
TRBJ2-7 | NA | NA | TRBV27 | TGTGCCAGCAGTTTGGGACTCCCCCGGCGGCAGTACTTC | CASSLGLPRRQYF
TRBJ1-5 | NA | NA | TRBV27 | TGTGCCAGCAGTTTAGTGGGGGGGCAGCCCCAGCATTTT | CASSLVGGQPQHF
TRBJ2-5 | NA | NA | TRBV4-1 | TGCGCCAGCAGCCACTACGCTGGAGAGACCCAGTACTTC | CASSHYAGETQYF
TRBJ2-3 | NA | TRBD1 | TRBV2 | TGTGCCAGCAGTGTAAGACAGGGGATCGGCACAGATACGCAGTATTTT | CASSVRQGIGTDTQYF
TRBJ1-2 | once | NA | TRBV7-9 | TGTGCCAGCAGTCCCCCGCGGGGGGCCTATGGCTACACCTTC | CASSPPRGAYGYTF
TRBJ2-4 | NA | NA | TRBV5-4 | TGTGCCAGCAGCACCGGCAGGCCTATAGCCAAAAACATTCAGTACTTC | CASSTGRPIAKNIQYF
TRBJ2-6 | NA | NA | TRBV5-1 | TGCGCCAGCAGCCCCCCGAGCTCTGGGGCCAACGTCCTGACTTTC | CASSPPSSGANVLTF
TRBJ1-1 | NA | NA | TRBV2 | TGTGCCAGCAGCCTGACTACGAACACTGAAGCTTTCTTT | CASSLTTNTEAFF
TRBJ2-3 | NA | TRBD1 | TRBV9 | TGTGCCAGCTCCCCAATGGGACAGGGATACACAGATACGCAGTATTTT | CASSPMGQGYTDTQYF
TRBJ2-1 | once | TRBD2 | TRBV7-9 | TGTGCCAGCAGCTTAGCCCACTTACTAGCGGGGGGGCCGAGCAGTGAGCAGTTCTTC | CASSLAHLLAGGPSSEQFF
TRBJ2-2 | NA | NA | TRBV25-1 | TGTGCCAGCAGTGATCCCAACAGGGTGGTCGGGGAGCTGTTTTTT | CASSDPNRVVGELFF
TRBJ2-1 | NA | NA | TRBV14 | TGTGCCAGCAGCCAAGTAAGAGGGAACGGCAATGAGCAGTTCTTC | CASSQVRGNGNEQFF
TRBJ2-2 | NA | TRBD2 | TRBV7-3 | TGTGCCAGCAGCCTAGCGGGAGGGTTTTCCGGGGAGCTGTTTTTT | CASSLAGGFSGELFF
TRBJ1-1 | few | NA | TRBV2 | TGTGCCAGCAGCTACGTTCGGGAAGCTTTCTTT | CASSYVREAFF
TRBJ2-7 | once | TRBD1 | TRBV19 | TGTGCCAGTCGTCCGGACAGGGCTGACGAGCAGTACTTC | CASRPDRADEQYF
TRBJ2-5 | NA | NA | TRBV7-8 | TGTGCCAGCAGCCCATGGGCAGGGGAAGAGACCCAGTACTTC | CASSPWAGEETQYF
TRBJ2-1 | NA | TRBD2 | TRBV9 | TGTGCCAGCAGCGTAGAACTAGCGGTTTACAATGAGCAGTTCTTC | CASSVELAVYNEQFF
TRBJ1-2 | NA | TRBD1 | TRBV11-2 | TGTGCCAGCAGCTTAGATCAGGGGGGAGGAGGAAATGGCTACACCTTC | CASSLDQGGGGNGYTF
TRBJ1-4 | NA | NA | TRBV5-1 | TGCGCCAGCAGCTTGGGGAGTTCGGGTCGTGAAAAACTGTTTTTT | CASSLGSSGREKLFF
TRBJ2-1 | NA | TRBD2 | TRBV5-5 | TGTGCCAGCAGCAGTACTAGCGGGAGAGACAATGAGCAGTTCTTC | CASSSTSGRDNEQFF
TRBJ2-7 | NA | TRBD2 | TRBV6-5 | TGTGCCAGCAGTTACGGGTTAGCGGGAGCTTACGAGCAGTACTTC | CASSYGLAGAYEQYF
TRBJ2-1 | NA | NA | TRBV27 | TGTGCCAGCAGTCTAATAAGCTCCTACAATGAGCAGTTCTTC | CASSLISSYNEQFF
TRBJ2-2 | NA | TRBD2 | TRBV28 | TGTGCCAGCAGTCCGTCGGGACTAGCGGGAGTAATCGGGGAGCTGTTTTTT | CASSPSGLAGVIGELFF
TRBJ2-7 | NA | TRBD1 | TRBV6-5 | TGTGCCAGCAGTTCCCCCAGACAGGGGACGTACGAGCAGTACTTC | CASSSPRQGTYEQYF
TRBJ1-1 | once | NA | TRBV19 | TGTGCCAGTATCAGCGGGGGGCGAAGCACTGAAGCTTTCTTT | CASISGGRSTEAFF
TRBJ2-5 | once | NA | TRBV9 | TGTGCCAGCAGTCCACTAGCTACGGAGACCCAGTACTTC | CASSPLATETQYF
TRBJ1-6 | few | NA | TRBV25-1 | TGTGCCAGCACCGGTTATTGGGCCTCACCCCTCCACTTT | CASTGYWASPLHF
TRBJ1-1 | NA | TRBD1 | TRBV28 | TGTGCCAGCAGTTTAACAGGGGCCACTGAAGCTTTCTTT | CASSLTGATEAFF
TRBJ2-3 | NA | NA | TRBV30 | TGTGCCTGGAGTGTACGGGATACGCAGTATTTT | CAWSVRDTQYF
TRBJ1-5 | few | TRBD1 | TRBV28 | TGTGCCAGCAGCACCCTCGACAGGGGGCCTGATCAGGCCCAGCATTTT | CASSTLDRGPDQAQHF
TRBJ2-5 | NA | NA | TRBV29-1 | TGCAGCGTTGCACTTTGGGGGCGGAAGAACCAAGAGACCCAGTACTTC | CSVALWGRKNQETQYF
TRBJ1-1 | NA | NA | TRBV19 | TGTGCCAGTACCCTGAGCCTGAACACTGAAGCTTTCTTT | CASTLSLNTEAFF
TRBJ1-1 | NA | TRBD1 | TRBV29-1 | TGCAGCGTCGCCCCGGAACAGGGGTCGCCTGAAGCTTTCTTT | CSVAPEQGSPEAFF